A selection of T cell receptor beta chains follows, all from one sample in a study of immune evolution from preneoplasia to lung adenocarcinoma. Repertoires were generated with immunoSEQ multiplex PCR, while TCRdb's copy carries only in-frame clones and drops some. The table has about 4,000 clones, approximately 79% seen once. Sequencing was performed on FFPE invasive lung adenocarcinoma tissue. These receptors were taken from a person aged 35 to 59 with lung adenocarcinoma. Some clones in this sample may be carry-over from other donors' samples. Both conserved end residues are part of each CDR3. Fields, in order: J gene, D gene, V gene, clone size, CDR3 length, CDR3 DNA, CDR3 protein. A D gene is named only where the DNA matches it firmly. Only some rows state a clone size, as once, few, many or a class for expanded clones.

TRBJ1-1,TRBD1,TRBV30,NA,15,TGTGCCTGGAGATTCCGGGACAGACCGAACACTGAAGCTTTCTTT,CAWRFRDRPNTEAFF
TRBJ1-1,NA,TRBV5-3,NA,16,TGTGCCAGAAGGGAAGAGGTCAGGGTTCCGAACACTGAAGCTTTCTTT,CARREEVRVPNTEAFF
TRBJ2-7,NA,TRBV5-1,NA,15,TGCGCCAGCAGCTTGGCCGACCCTTGGTCCTACGAGCAGTACTTC,CASSLADPWSYEQYF
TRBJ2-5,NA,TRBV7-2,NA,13,TGTGCCAGCAGCTTAAGCACCCAAGAGACCCAGTACTTC,CASSLSTQETQYF
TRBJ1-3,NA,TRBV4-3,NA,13,TGCGCCAGCAGCCAAGAATTCCCCAACACCATATATTTT,CASSQEFPNTIYF
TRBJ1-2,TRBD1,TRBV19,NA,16,TGTGCCAGTAGTACTAACAGGGGCCCCGCTAACTATGGCTACACCTTC,CASSTNRGPANYGYTF
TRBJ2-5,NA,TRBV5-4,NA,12,TGTGCCAGCAGCTTGCCCAAAGAGACCCAGTACTTC,CASSLPKETQYF
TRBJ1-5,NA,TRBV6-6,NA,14,TGTGCCAGCCTTTGGCACGTGGGCAATCAGCCCCAGCATTTT,CASLWHVGNQPQHF
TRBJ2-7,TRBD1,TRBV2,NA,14,TGTGCCAGCGGCCTGGACAGGGACGGACACGAGCAGTACTTC,CASGLDRDGHEQYF
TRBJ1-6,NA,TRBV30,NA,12,TGTGCCCAGAGGCGGGGCTATTCACCCCTCCACTTT,CAQRRGYSPLHF
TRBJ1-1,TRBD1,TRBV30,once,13,TGTGCCTGGAGCCAGGGACAGGGCTCCGAAGCTTTCTTT,CAWSQGQGSEAFF
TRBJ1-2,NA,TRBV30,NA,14,TGTGCCTGGAGTTCTTCCGGGACAATGACTAGCTACACCTTC,CAWSSSGTMTSYTF
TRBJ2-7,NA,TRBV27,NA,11,TGTGCCAGCAGTTCCAAGTACGAGCAGTACTTC,CASSSKYEQYF
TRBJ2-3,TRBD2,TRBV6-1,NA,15,TGTGCCAGCAGTGGACTAGCGGGAGGGCCAGATACGCAGTATTTT,CASSGLAGGPDTQYF
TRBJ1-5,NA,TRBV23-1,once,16,TGTGCCAGCAGTCAATCGGCGGGTATCACGAATCAGCCCCAGCATTTT,CASSQSAGITNQPQHF
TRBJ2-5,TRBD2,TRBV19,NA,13,TGTGCCAGTAGTTTGGGAGGGATGAAGACCCAGTACTTC,CASSLGGMKTQYF
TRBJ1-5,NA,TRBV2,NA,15,TGTGCCAGCAGTGATCAACAAGGGGGCAATCAGCCCCAGCATTTT,CASSDQQGGNQPQHF
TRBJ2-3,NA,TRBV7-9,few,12,TGTGCCAGCAGCCCTAACACAGATACGCAGTATTTT,CASSPNTDTQYF
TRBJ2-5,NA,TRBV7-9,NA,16,TGTGCCAGCAGCTTGGGGTTTGCGGAGAGCCAAGAGACCCAGTACTTC,CASSLGFAESQETQYF
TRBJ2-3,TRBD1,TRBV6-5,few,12,TGTGCCAGCAGGACGACAGGGGATACGCAGTATTTT,CASRTTGDTQYF
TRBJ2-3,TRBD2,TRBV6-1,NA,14,TGTGCCAGCAGTGAACTAGCGGGAGCAGATACGCAGTATTTT,CASSELAGADTQYF
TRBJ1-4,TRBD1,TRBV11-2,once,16,TGTGCCAGCAGCTTCGGTATCAGGGGGCTAGGAGAAAAACTGTTTTTT,CASSFGIRGLGEKLFF
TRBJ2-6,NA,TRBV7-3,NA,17,TGTGCCAGCAGCCCTAGTACCTTACAAAGTCGGGCCAACGTCCTGACTTTC,CASSPSTLQSRANVLTF
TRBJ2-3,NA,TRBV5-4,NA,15,TGTGCCAGCAGCCGACAGACCCCAGGCACAGATACGCAGTATTTT,CASSRQTPGTDTQYF
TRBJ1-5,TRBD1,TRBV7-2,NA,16,TGTGCCAGCAGCCCGATGCGGACAGGTCACAATCAGCCCCAGCATTTT,CASSPMRTGHNQPQHF
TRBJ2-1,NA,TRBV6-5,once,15,TGTGCCAGCAGATCGACCGGGACCCACGGCGATGAGCAGTTCTTC,CASRSTGTHGDEQFF
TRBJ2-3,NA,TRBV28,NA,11,TGTGCCAGCAGTTTAACGGATACGCAGTATTTT,CASSLTDTQYF
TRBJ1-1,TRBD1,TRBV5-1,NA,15,TGCGCCAGCAGCCAGGGACAGGGACTGTCGACTGAAGCTTTCTTT,CASSQGQGLSTEAFF
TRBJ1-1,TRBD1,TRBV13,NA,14,TGTGCCAGCAGGCCAATGGGACAGACATTCGAAGCTTTCTTT,CASRPMGQTFEAFF
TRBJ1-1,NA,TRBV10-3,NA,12,TGTGCCATCAGTGTAAGGGGGAACGAAGCTTTCTTT,CAISVRGNEAFF
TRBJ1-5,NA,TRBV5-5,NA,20,TGTGCCAGCAGCTTGGGTATGATTGGGACCGAATATTATAGCAATCAGCCCCAGCATTTT,CASSLGMIGTEYYSNQPQHF
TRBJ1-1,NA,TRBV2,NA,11,TGTGCCAGCAGTGAGGCACTTGAAGCTTTCTTT,CASSEALEAFF
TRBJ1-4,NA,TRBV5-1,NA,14,TGCGCCAGCAGCTTTGGGGGGGTTCAGGGAAAACTGTTTTTT,CASSFGGVQGKLFF
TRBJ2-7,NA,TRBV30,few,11,TGTGCCTGGAGTGGTACATACGAGCAGTACTTC,CAWSGTYEQYF
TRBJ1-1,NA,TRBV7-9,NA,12,TGTGCCAGCAGCTTTTCGGGGACTGAAGCTTTCTTT,CASSFSGTEAFF
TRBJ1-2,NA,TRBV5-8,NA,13,TGTGCCAGCAGCCCGGACGGGCAGTATGGCTACACCTTC,CASSPDGQYGYTF
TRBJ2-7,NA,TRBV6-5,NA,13,TGTGCCAGCACGTATGGGGGGTCCTACGAGCAGTACTTC,CASTYGGSYEQYF
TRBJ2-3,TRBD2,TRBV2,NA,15,TGTGCCAGCAGTGGGGCTAGCGGCCGCACAGATACGCAGTATTTT,CASSGASGRTDTQYF
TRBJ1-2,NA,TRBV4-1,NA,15,TGCGCCAGCAGCCAAGAGGGTTGGGGGCGCGGTGGCTACACCTTC,CASSQEGWGRGGYTF
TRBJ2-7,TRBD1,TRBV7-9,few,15,TGTGCCAGCAGCAACGGGGACAGTACCTCCTACGAGCAGTACTTC,CASSNGDSTSYEQYF
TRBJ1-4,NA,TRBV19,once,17,TGTGCCAGTAGTACAGCCTATTCAGGGGCCCAGAATGAAAAACTGTTTTTT,CASSTAYSGAQNEKLFF
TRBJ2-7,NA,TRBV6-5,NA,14,TGTGCCAGCAGCCCCTTGGCCCGGTGGTACGAGCAGTACTTC,CASSPLARWYEQYF
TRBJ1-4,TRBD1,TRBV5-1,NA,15,TGCGCCAGCAGCTTAAGACAGGGAAGGGATGAAAAACTGTTTTTT,CASSLRQGRDEKLFF
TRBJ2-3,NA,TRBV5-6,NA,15,TGTGCCAGCAGCTGGGGGGTTAGTATAGCAGATACGCAGTATTTT,CASSWGVSIADTQYF
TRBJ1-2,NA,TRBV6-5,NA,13,TGTGCCAGCAGTCCCCGGACTCGCTATGGCTACACCTTC,CASSPRTRYGYTF
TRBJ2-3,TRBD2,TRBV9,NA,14,TGTGCCAGCAGGGAGGGACTACGCACAGATACGCAGTATTTT,CASREGLRTDTQYF
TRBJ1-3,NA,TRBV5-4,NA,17,TGTGCCAGCAGCTTCCGGCCGGGAGTTAGCTCTGGAAACACCATATATTTT,CASSFRPGVSSGNTIYF
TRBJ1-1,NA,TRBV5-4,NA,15,TGTGCCAGCAGCGAAATCGACAGGATGAACACTGAAGCTTTCTTT,CASSEIDRMNTEAFF
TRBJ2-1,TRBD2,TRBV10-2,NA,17,TGCGCCAGCAGTGACTTCACTAGCGGGGGCTCCTACAATGAGCAGTTCTTC,CASSDFTSGGSYNEQFF
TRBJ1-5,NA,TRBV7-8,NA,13,TGTGCCAGCAGCTTAGTTCCGGATCAGCCCCAGCATTTT,CASSLVPDQPQHF
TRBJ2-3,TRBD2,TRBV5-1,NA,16,TGCGCCAGCAGCTTGGGCGGGGGTACCCCGACAGATACGCAGTATTTT,CASSLGGGTPTDTQYF
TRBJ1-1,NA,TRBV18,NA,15,TGTGCCAGCTCACTGGAGGGAATCATGAACACTGAAGCTTTCTTT,CASSLEGIMNTEAFF
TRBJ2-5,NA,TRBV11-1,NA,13,TGTGCCAGCAGCTTCTGGGGCGGGGAGACCCAGTACTTC,CASSFWGGETQYF
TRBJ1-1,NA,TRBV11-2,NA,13,TGTGCCAGCAGCCGGGGACCGAACACTGAAGCTTTCTTT,CASSRGPNTEAFF
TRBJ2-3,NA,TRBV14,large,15,TGTGCCAGCAGCCAAGTCTCCAAGGTTAGGGATACGCAGTATTTT,CASSQVSKVRDTQYF